Sequencing of this T cell receptor (beta chain) was carried out in a study of glioma-infiltrating T cells after dendritic cell vaccination. The trim removed 3 bases at V and 3 bases at J, leaving 8 bases unmatched. Germline V gene sequence: CDR1 SGHNT, CDR2 YYREEE (reference sequence). This CDR3 region has 16 residues. Sequencing used immunoSEQ multiplex PCR; TCRdb keeps in-frame clones, though not all of them. The sample yields fewer than 110,000 clones, more than 80% seen once. The source material was blood, sampled before dendritic cell vaccination. The genes are TRBV5-4 and TRBJ2-7; 11 nucleotides agree with TRBD2. This TCR derives from a human donor with glioblastoma. CDR3 DNA sequence: TGTGCCAGCAGCTCCTGGGCTACTAGCGGGGGCTACGAGCAGTACTTC. The encoded protein is CASSSWATSGGYEQYF.